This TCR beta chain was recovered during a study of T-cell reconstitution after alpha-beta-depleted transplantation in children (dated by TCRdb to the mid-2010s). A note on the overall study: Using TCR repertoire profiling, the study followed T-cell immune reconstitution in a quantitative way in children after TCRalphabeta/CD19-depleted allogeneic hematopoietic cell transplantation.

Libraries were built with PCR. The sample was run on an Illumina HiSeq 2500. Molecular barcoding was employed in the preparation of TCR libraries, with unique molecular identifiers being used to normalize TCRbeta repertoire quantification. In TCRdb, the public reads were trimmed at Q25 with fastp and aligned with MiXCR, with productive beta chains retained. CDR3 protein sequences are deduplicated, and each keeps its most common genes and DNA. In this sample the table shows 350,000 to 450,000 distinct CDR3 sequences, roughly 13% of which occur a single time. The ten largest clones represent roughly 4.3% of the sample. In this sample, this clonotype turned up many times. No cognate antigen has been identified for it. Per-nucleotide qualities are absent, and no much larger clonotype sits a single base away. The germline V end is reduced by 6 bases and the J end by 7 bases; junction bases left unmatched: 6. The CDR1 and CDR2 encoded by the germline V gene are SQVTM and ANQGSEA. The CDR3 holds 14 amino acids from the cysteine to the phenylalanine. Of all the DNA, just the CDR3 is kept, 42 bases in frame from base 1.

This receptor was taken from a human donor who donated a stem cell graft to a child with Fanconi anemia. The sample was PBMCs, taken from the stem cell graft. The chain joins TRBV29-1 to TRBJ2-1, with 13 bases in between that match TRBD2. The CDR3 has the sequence CSVLGTSGVNEQFF. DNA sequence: TGCAGCGTCCTCGGGACTAGCGGGGTGAATGAGCAGTTCTTC.